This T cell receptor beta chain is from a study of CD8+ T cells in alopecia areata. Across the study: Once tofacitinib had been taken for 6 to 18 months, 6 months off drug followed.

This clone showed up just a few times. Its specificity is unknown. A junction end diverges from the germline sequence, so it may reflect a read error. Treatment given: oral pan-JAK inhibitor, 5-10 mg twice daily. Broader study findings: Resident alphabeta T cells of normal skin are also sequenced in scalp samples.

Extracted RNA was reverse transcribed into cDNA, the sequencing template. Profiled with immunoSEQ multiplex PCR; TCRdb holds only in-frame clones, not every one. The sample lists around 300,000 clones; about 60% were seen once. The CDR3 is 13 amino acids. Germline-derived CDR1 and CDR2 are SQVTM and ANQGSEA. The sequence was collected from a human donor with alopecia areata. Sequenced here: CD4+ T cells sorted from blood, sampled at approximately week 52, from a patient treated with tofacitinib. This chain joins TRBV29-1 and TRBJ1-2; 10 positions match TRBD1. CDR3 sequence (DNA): TGCAGCGTTCAAGACAGGGGGCTTTACGGCTACACCTTC. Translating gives CSVQDRGLYGYTF.